The rows below give T cell receptor beta chains drawn from one sample of a study of preoperative IRX-2 immunotherapy in early breast cancer. TCRdb keeps only in-frame clones here, not all; method: immunoSEQ multiplex PCR. The sample lists approximately 98,000 clones, 86% seen once, with roughly 2% in the top ten. Sequenced here: tumor tissue, sampled after IRX-2 immunotherapy. Source of these receptors: a human donor with breast cancer. Each CDR3 is given with its conserved first and last residue. The D gene is left open where the match is weak. Only part of the rows carry a size: once, few, many, or a class if the clone is expanded.

j_call,clone_size,v_call,d_call,cdr3_aa,cdr3_nt
TRBJ2-7,NA,TRBV10-1,TRBD2,CASSVGLAGGSYEQYF,TGCGCCAGCAGCGTTGGACTAGCGGGCGGTTCCTACGAGCAGTACTTC
TRBJ2-1,once,TRBV9,NA,CATSGGGYNEQFF,TGTGCCACCTCAGGGGGGGGCTACAATGAGCAGTTCTTC
TRBJ1-1,NA,TRBV28,NA,CATRKTSRNTEAFF,TGTGCCACCCGTAAGACATCCAGGAACACTGAAGCTTTTTTT
TRBJ1-6,NA,TRBV6-8,NA,CASSYSIVGTVNSPLHF,TGTGCCAGCAGTTACTCGATCGTAGGGACTGTGAATTCACCCCTCCACTTT
TRBJ1-2,NA,TRBV28,NA,CASSLISYGYTF,TGTGCCAGCAGTTTAATTTCCTATGGCTACACCTTC
TRBJ1-2,NA,TRBV6-8,NA,CASSYSYQQAPHGYTF,TGTGCCAGCAGTTACTCGTACCAGCAAGCCCCTCATGGCTACACCTTC
TRBJ1-2,NA,TRBV18,NA,CASSPPKGAPANYGYTF,TGTGCCAGCTCACCACCGAAGGGTGCCCCAGCTAACTATGGCTACACCTTC
TRBJ2-5,NA,TRBV7-5,NA,CASSLGTSGRARGETQYF,TGTGCCAGCAGCTTAGGGACTAGCGGGAGAGCTAGGGGAGAGACCCAGTACTTC
TRBJ1-2,NA,TRBV18,NA,CASSQSQERSEGYTF,TGTGCCAGCTCACAATCTCAGGAGCGGTCGGAAGGCTACACCTTC
TRBJ1-1,NA,TRBV7-1,TRBD1,CASDPREDRWNTEAFF,TGTGCCAGCGACCCGCGCGAGGACAGGTGGAACACTGAAGCTTTCTTT
TRBJ1-6,NA,TRBV5-1,NA,CASSLATGLSYNSPLHF,TGCGCCAGCAGCTTGGCGACAGGCCTCTCCTATAATTCACCCCTCCACTTT
TRBJ2-7,few,TRBV6-8,TRBD2,CASKLATALGEQYF,TGTGCCAGCAAACTAGCGACAGCTCTGGGGGAGCAGTACTTC
TRBJ2-7,NA,TRBV10-2,NA,CASKWESSYEQYF,TGCGCCAGCAAGTGGGAGAGCTCCTACGAGCAGTACTTC
TRBJ2-1,NA,TRBV6-8,TRBD2,CASSPSGPYNEQFF,TGTGCCAGCAGCCCTAGCGGACCTTACAATGAGCAGTTCTTC
TRBJ2-7,few,TRBV18,TRBD1,CASSPGTGAGSYEQYF,TGTGCCAGCTCACCCGGGACAGGGGCCGGGTCCTACGAGCAGTACTTC
TRBJ2-1,NA,TRBV5-1,NA,CASSLAEGGRSEQFF,TGCGCCAGCAGCTTGGCCGAAGGCGGCAGGAGTGAGCAGTTCTTC
TRBJ1-5,NA,TRBV5-1,NA,CASSPDPGGFQPQHF,TGCGCCAGCAGCCCGGATCCCGGAGGATTTCAGCCCCAGCATTTT
TRBJ1-3,NA,TRBV19,NA,CASRPISSSGNTIYF,TGTGCCAGTAGACCGATCTCGAGCTCTGGAAACACCATATATTTT
TRBJ2-3,NA,TRBV11-3,NA,CASSSRPGETSTDTQYF,TGTGCCAGCAGCTCACGCCCGGGAGAAACTAGCACAGATACGCAGTATTTT
TRBJ1-6,few,TRBV30,TRBD1,CAWSDRGTSPLHF,TGTGCCTGGAGTGACAGGGGGACTTCACCCCTCCACTTT